A single sample is the source of the 15 T cell receptor beta chains below, sequenced in a study of T cell responses to AZD1222 COVID-19 vaccine. TCRdb's table, derived via immunoSEQ multiplex PCR, lists solely in-frame clones and lacks some. The sample has about 120,000 clones, more than 70% seen once. The sample consisted of peripheral blood, taken on day 0 of AZD1222 vaccination. The receptors come from an adult in good health.

The chain employs TRBV6-2 or TRBV6-3 and TRBJ2-3; 8 nucleotides agree with TRBD1. This CDR3 spans 14 amino acids. The germline V gene encodes CDR1 MNHEY and CDR2 SVGEGT. V trimming: 5 bases; J trimming: 6 bases; junction bases outside the gene matches: 7. This CDR3 is CASSDRGRSDTQYF. For the CDR3, the DNA is TGTGCCAGCAGTGACAGGGGTAGGTCCGATACGCAGTATTTT.

For the CDR3, the DNA is TGTGCCAGCAGCTTAGGCTCCACCGGGACAGGGACGAATACGCAGTATTTT. Its protein is CASSLGSTGTGTNTQYF. The rearrangement joins TRBV11-3 to TRBJ2-3; 9 bases align to TRBD1. The CDR3 consists of 17 residues. Germline CDR1 and CDR2: SGHNT and YENEEA. J lost 7 bases, V lost 1 base, and 12 bases had no gene match.

The chain has TRBV6-1 and TRBJ1-5; TRBD1 matches 9 bases. This CDR3 contains 16 residues. Looked up from germline, CDR1 is MNHNS and CDR2 is SASEGT. Losses at the gene ends were 0 bases for V and 8 bases for J; bases not matched to a gene: 8. The chain's CDR3 is CASSEAGTGTGKPQHF. The CDR3 DNA reads TGTGCCAGCAGTGAAGCGGGGACCGGGACAGGGAAGCCCCAGCATTTT.

The genes are TRBV4-3 and TRBJ1-1; D gene unclear. Trimming stripped 1 base from V and 0 bases from J, with 9 bases between. CDR1 LGHNA and CDR2 YSLEER come from the germline V gene. CDR3 size: 15 residues. The CDR3 DNA reads TGCGCCAGCAGCCAAGTGGCAGGATTGAACACTGAAGCTTTCTTT. It yields the protein CASSQVAGLNTEAFF.

The chain uses TRBV19 and TRBJ1-5; D unresolved. The CDR3 is 13 residues long. Trimming removed 6 bases at V and 5 bases at J, with 11 bases between. Germline CDR1 reads LNHDA; CDR2 reads SQIVND (reference sequence). The DNA of the CDR3 is TGTGCCAGTAGCCCCACGGGGTATCAGCCCCAGCATTTT. Translation: CASSPTGYQPQHF.

The J gene is TRBJ2-7, the V gene TRBV29-1; no reliable D call. The CDR3 has 13 amino acids. Germline-derived CDR1 and CDR2 are SQVTM and ANQGSEA. Between the trimmed V and J ends, which lost 4 bases and 0 bases, there was a span of 10 bases. The CDR3 DNA follows: TGCAGCGTTGGATCTGGATTCTCCTACGAGCAGTACTTC. It is translated as CSVGSGFSYEQYF.

This rearrangement joins TRBV4-3 to TRBJ2-1, with D unresolved. The length of the CDR3 is 15 residues. V was pared by 1 base and J by 3 bases, with 10 bases between. Germline V lookup: CDR1 LGHNA, CDR2 YSLEER. In DNA, the CDR3 is TGCGCCAGCAGCCAAGCTGAGGAAAGCTACAATGAGCAGTTCTTC. The encoded protein is CASSQAEESYNEQFF.

J is TRBJ1-2 and V is TRBV7-2; the match to TRBD1 covers 10 bases. Trimming at V came to 5 bases and at J to 2 bases, leaving 5 bases not matched to a gene. The CDR3 extends over 15 amino acids. In germline, CDR1 is SGHTA, CDR2 FQGNSA. CDR3 protein: CASSSGTGENYGYTF. CDR3 in DNA: TGTGCCAGCAGCAGTGGGACAGGGGAAAACTATGGCTACACCTTC.

The V and J genes are TRBV19 and TRBJ1-2; D uncertain. Germline CDR1 LNHDA, CDR2 SQIVND (reference sequence). The CDR3 is 12 residues long. The V end lost 5 bases, the J end lost 2 bases, and 6 bases lay between the germline ends. The chain's CDR3 is CASSEGNYGYTF. The CDR3 nucleotides are TGTGCCAGTAGTGAGGGCAACTATGGCTACACCTTC. Filled out from reference TRBV19 and TRBJ1-2, the complete variable domain reads DGGITQSPKYLFRKEGQNVTLSCEQNLNHDAMYWYRQDPGQGLRLIYYSQIVNDFQKGDIAEGYSVSREKKESFPLTVTSAQKNPTAFYLCASSEGNYGYTFGSGTRLTVV.

The chain couples TRBV7-6 to TRBJ1-4; D not certain. V was clipped by 3 bases and J by 6 bases, with 11 bases between them. In germline, CDR1 is SGHVS, CDR2 FNYEAQ. The CDR3 spans 14 residues. The CDR3 bases are TGTGCCAGCAGCTTGTCGGCGGAACATGAAAAACTGTTTTTT. Translating it yields CASSLSAEHEKLFF.

The V gene is TRBV11-3, the J gene TRBJ2-2; 7 nucleotides line up with TRBD1. The CDR3 length is 16 residues. With V trimmed by 5 bases and J by 6 bases, 12 bases remained unmatched. Germline V gene sequence: CDR1 SGHNT, CDR2 YENEEA. The chain's CDR3 is CASSQRSTQGSGELFF. CDR3 coding DNA: TGTGCCAGCAGCCAAAGAAGTACACAGGGGTCCGGGGAGCTGTTTTTT.

This sequence joins TRBV6-1 and TRBJ1-2; the match to TRBD1 covers 8 bases. V was clipped by 4 bases and J by 0 bases; unmatched bases: 13. Germline assignment: CDR1 MNHNS and CDR2 SASEGT. CDR3 size: 18 residues. The CDR3 bases are TGTGCCAGCAGTGTGGTTCCCGGGACAGGCTCTACTAACTATGGCTACACCTTC. Its protein product is CASSVVPGTGSTNYGYTF.

For the CDR3, the DNA is TGTGCCAGTCAACCGGGGGGGCGCGGTCAGCCCCAGCATTTT. Residues: CASQPGGRGQPQHF. The chain joins TRBV18 to TRBJ1-5; the D gene is possibly TRBD1 (6 bases). V lost 9 bases, J lost 6 bases, and 18 bases lay in between. CDR3 length: 14 amino acids. Germline-derived CDR1 and CDR2 are KGHSH and LQKENI.

About this clone: A junction end diverges from the germline sequence, so it may reflect a read error. The chain uses TRBV7-8 and TRBJ2-5; TRBD2 matches at 8 bases. This CDR3 comprises 17 residues. Germline assignment: CDR1 SGHVS and CDR2 FQNEAQ. CDR3: CASSSIAGPKGKESQYF. In nucleotides, the CDR3 is TGTGCCAGCAGCTCTATAGCGGGGCCAAAAGGGAAAGAGTCCCAGTACTTC.

The chain is built from TRBV7-2 and TRBJ2-5, with 14 nucleotides matching TRBD2. Germline V CDR1 and CDR2: SGHTA, FQGNSA. V dropped 4 bases and J dropped 0; count of bases not matched to a gene: 7. The length of the CDR3 is 18 residues. For the CDR3, the DNA is TGTGCCAGCAGCTCTAGGACTAGCGGGGGGCCCAACCAAGAGACCCAGTACTTC. It is translated as CASSSRTSGGPNQETQYF.